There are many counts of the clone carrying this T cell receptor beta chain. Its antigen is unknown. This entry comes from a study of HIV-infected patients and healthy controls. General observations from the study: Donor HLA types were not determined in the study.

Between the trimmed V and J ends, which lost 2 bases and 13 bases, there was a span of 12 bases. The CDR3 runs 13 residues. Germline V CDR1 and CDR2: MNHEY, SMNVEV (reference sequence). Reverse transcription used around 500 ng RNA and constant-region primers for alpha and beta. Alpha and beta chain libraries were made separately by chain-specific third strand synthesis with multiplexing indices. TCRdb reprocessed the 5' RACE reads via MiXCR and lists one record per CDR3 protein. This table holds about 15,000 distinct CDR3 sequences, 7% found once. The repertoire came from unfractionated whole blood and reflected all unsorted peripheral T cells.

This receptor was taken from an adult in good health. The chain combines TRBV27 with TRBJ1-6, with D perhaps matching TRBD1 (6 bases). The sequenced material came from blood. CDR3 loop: CASSLNPQGPLHF. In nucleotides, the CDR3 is TGTGCCAGCAGTTTAAATCCCCAGGGGCCCCTCCACTTT.